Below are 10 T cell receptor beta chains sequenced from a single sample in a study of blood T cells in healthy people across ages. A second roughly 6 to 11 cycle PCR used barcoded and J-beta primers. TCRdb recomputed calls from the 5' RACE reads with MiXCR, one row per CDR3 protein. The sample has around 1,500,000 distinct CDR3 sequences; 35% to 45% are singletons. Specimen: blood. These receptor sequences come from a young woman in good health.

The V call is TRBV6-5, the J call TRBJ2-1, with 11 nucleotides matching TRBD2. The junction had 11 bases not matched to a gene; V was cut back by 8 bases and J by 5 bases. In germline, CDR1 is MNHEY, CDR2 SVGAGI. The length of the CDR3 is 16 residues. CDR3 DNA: TGTGCCAGCGGGACTAGGACTAGCGGGTCCCACAATGAGCAGTTCTTC. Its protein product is CASGTRTSGSHNEQFF.

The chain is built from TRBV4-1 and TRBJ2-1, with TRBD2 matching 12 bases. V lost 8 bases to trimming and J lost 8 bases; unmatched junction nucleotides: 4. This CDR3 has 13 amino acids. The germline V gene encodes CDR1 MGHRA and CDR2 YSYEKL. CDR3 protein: CASRTSGNDEQFF. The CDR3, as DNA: TGCGCCAGCCGGACTAGCGGGAACGATGAGCAGTTCTTC.

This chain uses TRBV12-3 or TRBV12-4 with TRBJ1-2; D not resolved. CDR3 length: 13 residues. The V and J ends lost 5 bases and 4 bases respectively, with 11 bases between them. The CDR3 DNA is TGTGCCAGCAGTCGGGCTGGCGGCTATGGCTACACCTTC. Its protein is CASSRAGGYGYTF.

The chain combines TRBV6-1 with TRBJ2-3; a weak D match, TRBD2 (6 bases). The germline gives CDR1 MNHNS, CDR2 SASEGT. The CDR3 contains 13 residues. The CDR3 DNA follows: TGTGCTATCCGTGGGGAGGTTGCAGATACGCAGTATTTT. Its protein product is CAIRGEVADTQYF.

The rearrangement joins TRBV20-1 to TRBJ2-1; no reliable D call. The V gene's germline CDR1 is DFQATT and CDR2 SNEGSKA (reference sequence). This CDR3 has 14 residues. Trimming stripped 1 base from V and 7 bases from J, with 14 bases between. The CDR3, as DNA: TGCAGTGCTAGAGGCATTGCGAGTCTGAATGAGCAGTTCTTC. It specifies CSARGIASLNEQFF.

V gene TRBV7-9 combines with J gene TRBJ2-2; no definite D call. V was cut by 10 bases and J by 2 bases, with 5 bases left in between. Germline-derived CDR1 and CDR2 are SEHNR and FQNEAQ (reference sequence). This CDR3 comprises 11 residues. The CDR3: CATINTGELFF. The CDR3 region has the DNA TGTGCCACTATCAACACCGGGGAGCTGTTTTTT.

CDR3 sequence: CASSASANTEAFF. As DNA, the CDR3 is TGTGCCAGCAGTGCTTCAGCGAACACTGAAGCTTTCTTT. This chain uses TRBV6-4 with TRBJ1-1; no clear D gene. Trimming left V 4 bases short and J 1 base short, with 7 bases between. The CDR3 totals 13 residues. The germline V gene encodes CDR1 MRHNA and CDR2 SNTAGT.

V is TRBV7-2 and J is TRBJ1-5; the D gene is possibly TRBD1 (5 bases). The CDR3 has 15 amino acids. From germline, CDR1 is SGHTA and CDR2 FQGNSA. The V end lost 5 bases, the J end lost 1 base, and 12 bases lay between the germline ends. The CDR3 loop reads CASSPGASSNQPQHF. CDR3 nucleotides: TGTGCCAGCAGCCCCGGGGCGTCGAGCAATCAGCCCCAGCATTTT.

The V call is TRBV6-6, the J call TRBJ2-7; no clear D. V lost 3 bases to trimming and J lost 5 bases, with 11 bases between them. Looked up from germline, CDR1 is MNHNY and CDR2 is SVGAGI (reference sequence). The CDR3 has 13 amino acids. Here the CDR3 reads CASSYGFADEQYF. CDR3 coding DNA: TGTGCCAGCAGTTATGGGTTCGCCGACGAGCAGTACTTC.

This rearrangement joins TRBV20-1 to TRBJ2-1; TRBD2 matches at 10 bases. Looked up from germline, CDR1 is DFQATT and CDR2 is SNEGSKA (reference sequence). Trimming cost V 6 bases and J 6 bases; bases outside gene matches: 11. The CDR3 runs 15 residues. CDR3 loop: CSAISGGAECNEQFF. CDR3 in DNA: TGCAGTGCCATAAGCGGGGGGGCCGAATGCAATGAGCAGTTCTTC.